The 21 T cell receptor beta chains below come from one sample, sequenced in a study of T cell repertoires in cytomegalovirus infection. Their antigens are not known. A single record per CDR3 protein comes from TCRdb applying MiXCR to the reads. The sample lists 700,000 to 900,000 distinct CDR3 sequences, almost 30% occurring once. The source was cultured CD8+ T cells from PBMCs, collected from culture after CMV antigen stimulation. These receptor sequences come from a human donor in good health (CMV status not recorded). Some clones in this sample may be carry-over from other donors' samples.

Concerning this clonotype: The conserved closing phenylalanine or tryptophan is absent in this CDR3, likely reflecting a read error. The V gene is TRBV9, the J gene TRBJ2-5; TRBD2 matches at 8 bases. This CDR3 has 16 residues. V lost 0 bases and J lost 5; bases outside the gene matches: 9. Looked up from germline, CDR1 is SGDLS and CDR2 is YYNGEE. Here the CDR3 reads CASSVEGGGYGETQYS. Here the CDR3 DNA reads TGTGCCAGCAGCGTAGAAGGCGGGGGGTACGGGGAGACCCAGTACTCC.

The V call is TRBV6-5, the J call TRBJ1-2; D possibly corresponds to TRBD1 (6 bases). Germline-derived CDR1 and CDR2 are MNHEY and SVGAGI. V was trimmed by 4 bases and J by 8 bases, leaving 20 bases between them. This CDR3 is built from 15 residues. CDR3 sequence reads: CASSFHQGWPGGYTF. DNA of the CDR3: TGTGCCAGCAGTTTCCACCAGGGGTGGCCGGGAGGCTACACCTTC.

The sample holds a few counts of this clonotype. The rearrangement uses TRBV7-9 and TRBJ2-1; D perhaps matches TRBD1 (5 bases). The germline V and J ends were trimmed by 6 bases and 7 bases, with 19 bases remaining between them. CDR1 is SEHNR, CDR2 FQNEAQ, per germline (reference sequence). The CDR3 consists of 15 residues. The CDR3 protein is CASSLQGTGYNEQFF. DNA of the CDR3: TGTGCCAGCAGTCTTCAGGGAACCGGTTATAATGAGCAGTTCTTC.

There are a few counts of this clonotype. This chain joins TRBV6-5 and TRBJ2-1; 8 positions match TRBD2. The CDR3 loop spans 16 amino acids. V shed 0 bases, J shed 4 bases, and the junction held 5 bases outside the gene matches. Germline V lookup: CDR1 MNHEY, CDR2 SVGAGI. CDR3 amino acids: CASSYSPAGDYNEQFF. CDR3 coding DNA: TGTGCCAGCAGTTACTCTCCAGCGGGGGATTACAATGAGCAGTTCTTC.

The rearrangement joins TRBV6-5 to TRBJ2-1; D is perhaps TRBD1 (5 bases). The CDR3 loop spans 14 amino acids. Deletions cut 7 bases from V and 8 bases from J, with 18 bases between. CDR1 and CDR2 from the germline V gene are MNHEY and SVGAGI. The CDR3 coding sequence is TGTGCCAGCATACTTAAGGCAGGGATCGATGAGCAGTTCTTC. Translation gives CASILKAGIDEQFF.

This clonotype was detected only a few times. The chain couples TRBV27 to TRBJ2-1, with 14 bases identical to TRBD2. The CDR3 consists of 17 residues. The V segment lost 4 bases and the J segment 2 bases; nucleotides outside the gene matches: 4. Looked up from germline, CDR1 is MNHEY and CDR2 is SMNVEV (reference sequence). CDR3 DNA sequence: TGTGCCAGCAGTTCCCTGACTAGCGGGGGGGCCTACAATGAGCAGTTCTTC. Translated, it gives CASSSLTSGGAYNEQFF.

This clonotype occurred a few times. This rearrangement joins TRBV29-1 to TRBJ2-1; possibly TRBD2 for D (6 bases). This CDR3 contains 14 residues. Germline V CDR1 and CDR2: SQVTM, ANQGSEA. Trimming pared 5 bases from V and 7 bases from J, leaving 18 bases between. CDR3 sequence reads: CSVNSGERINEQFF. CDR3 DNA: TGCAGCGTTAATTCGGGGGAGCGCATAAATGAGCAGTTCTTC.

This clonotype was seen a handful of times. The genes are TRBV2 and TRBJ2-7; D could derive from TRBD1 or TRBD2 (7 bases each). The length of the CDR3 is 15 residues. Germline V gene data show CDR1 as SNHLY and CDR2 as FYNNEI. V lost 6 bases and J lost 0, with 15 bases in between. The CDR3: CASSAGGGFSYEQYV. CDR3 DNA: TGTGCCAGCAGCGCAGGGGGGGGGTTCTCCTACGAGCAGTACGTC.

This clonotype occurred a few times. The chain is built from TRBV6-6 and TRBJ2-2; possibly TRBD2 for D (6 bases). V lost 9 bases to trimming and J lost 6 bases, with 17 bases between them. CDR3 length: 14 residues. Germline assignment: CDR1 MNHNY and CDR2 SVGAGI (reference sequence). CDR3 nucleotides: TGTGCCAGTTCCCCCCGCGGGGCTGCCGGGGAGCTGTTTTTT. This encodes CASSPRGAAGELFF.

The gene calls are TRBV4-1 and TRBJ2-5; D may correspond to TRBD1 or TRBD2 (5 bases each). In germline, CDR1 is MGHRA, CDR2 YSYEKL. The CDR3 length is 16 residues. Trimming removed 0 bases from V and 1 base from J, with 12 bases in between. The CDR3 nucleotides read TGCGCCAGCAGCCAAGATCACGGGACGATCCAAGAGACCCAGTACTTC. Protein product: CASSQDHGTIQETQYF.

This clonotype was seen only a few times. V is TRBV7-9 and J is TRBJ1-2, with unresolved D. This CDR3 has 15 amino acids. Trimming shortened V by 5 bases and J by 0 bases, and 13 bases separated the two germline ends. CDR1 and CDR2 from the germline V gene are SEHNR and FQNEAQ (reference sequence). CDR3 nucleotide sequence: TGTGCCAGCAGCGGGCAGATTCCTCCTAACTATGGCTACACCTTC. Translation: CASSGQIPPNYGYTF.

Only a few counts were recorded for this clonotype. The V call is TRBV6-5, the J call TRBJ1-1; 10 bases map to TRBD1. CDR1 and CDR2 (germline): MNHEY, SVGAGI. J lost 4 bases, V lost 6 bases, and 5 bases had no gene match. The CDR3 is made up of 14 amino acids. The CDR3: CASRDRGKGTEAFF. DNA for the CDR3: TGTGCCAGCAGGGACAGGGGGAAAGGCACTGAAGCTTTCTTT.

J is TRBJ1-1 and V is TRBV28, with D unclear. CDR3 size: 14 residues. Germline lookup yields CDR1 MDHEN and CDR2 SYDVKM. V lost 5 bases to trimming and J lost 4 bases, with 14 bases between them. The CDR3 bases are TGTGCCAGCAGTCCTCATGAGGCTACCACTGAAGCTTTCTTT. Its protein product is CASSPHEATTEAFF.

This clonotype has more than one count but fewer than ten. The genes are TRBV28 and TRBJ1-1, with a tentative D call TRBD1 (5 bases). Trimming shortened V by 5 bases and J by 4 bases, and 11 bases separated the two germline ends. Germline V gives CDR1 MDHEN, CDR2 SYDVKM. This CDR3 region has 13 residues. The CDR3 coding sequence is TGTGCCAGCAGTCCCAGACAGAGCACTGAAGCTTTCTTT. Its translation: CASSPRQSTEAFF.

This clonotype was seen only once. The rearrangement links TRBV19 to TRBJ2-1; no firm D call. The CDR3 loop spans 14 amino acids. Trimming shortened V by 4 bases and J by 4 bases, and 11 bases separated the two germline ends. Germline CDR1 is LNHDA and CDR2 is SQIVND (reference sequence). The CDR3 is CASSREGSYNEQFF. The CDR3 nucleotides read TGTGCCAGTAGTAGGGAAGGGTCGTACAATGAGCAGTTCTTC.

In regard to this clonotype: With a much larger clone just one base away, this may be a read error. The CDR3 region is CASILANRGQRNEQFF. CDR3 sequence (DNA): TGTGCCAGCATTTTAGCTAACAGGGGGCAACGCAATGAGCAGTTCTTC. The chain recombines TRBV27 with TRBJ2-1, with 9 bases lining up with TRBD1. In germline, CDR1 is MNHEY, CDR2 SMNVEV (reference sequence). The CDR3 sequence is 16 residues long.

Notes on this clonotype: One end of the junction does not line up with germline, which may come from a read error. The chain combines TRBV7-7 with TRBJ1-3, with D unresolved. CDR3 length equals 15 residues. CDR1 is SSHAT, CDR2 FNYEAQ, per germline (reference sequence). CDR3 DNA sequence: TGTGCTAGCAGTTCCTCACGGGCCTCTGGAAACACCATATATTTT. Translation: CASSSSRASGNTIYF.

This clonotype appeared many times. V and J are TRBV6-6 and TRBJ2-2; no firm D call. This CDR3 comprises 11 residues. Germline lookup yields CDR1 MNHNY and CDR2 SVGAGI (reference sequence). The V and J ends lost 6 bases and 6 bases respectively, with 5 bases between them. CDR3 amino acids: CASSPPGELFF. In nucleotides, the CDR3 is TGTGCCAGCAGCCCCCCCGGGGAGCTGTTTTTT.

In its sample, this clonotype was seen a few times. The chain combines TRBV6-5 with TRBJ2-1; perhaps TRBD1 as D (5 bases). The V gene's germline CDR1 is MNHEY and CDR2 SVGAGI. Trimming removed 0 bases from V and 4 bases from J, with 13 bases in between. This CDR3 has 16 amino acids. The CDR3, as DNA: TGTGCCAGCAGTTACTCGATGCAGGGATCATACAATGAGCAGTTCTTC. Protein: CASSYSMQGSYNEQFF.

The table lists this clonotype with a few counts. The J gene is TRBJ1-1, the V gene TRBV7-8; 8 bases match TRBD1. The CDR3 is 16 amino acids. V was clipped by 1 base and J by 6 bases; unmatched bases: 10. Germline values: CDR1 SGHVS, CDR2 FQNEAQ. The CDR3 is CASSLGLGDRQAEAFF. CDR3 DNA sequence: TGTGCCAGCAGCTTAGGTCTGGGGGACAGGCAAGCTGAAGCTTTCTTT.

V and J are TRBV5-5 and TRBJ2-3, with TRBD1 identical over 9 bases. The CDR3 has 17 amino acids. Germline assignment: CDR1 SGHKS and CDR2 YYEKEE (reference sequence). The ends lost 4 bases at V and 1 base at J; junction bases unmatched: 10. The CDR3 protein is CASSSLTGGGGTDTQYF. CDR3 sequence (DNA): TGTGCCAGCAGCAGCCTGACAGGGGGGGGGGGCACAGATACGCAGTATTTT.